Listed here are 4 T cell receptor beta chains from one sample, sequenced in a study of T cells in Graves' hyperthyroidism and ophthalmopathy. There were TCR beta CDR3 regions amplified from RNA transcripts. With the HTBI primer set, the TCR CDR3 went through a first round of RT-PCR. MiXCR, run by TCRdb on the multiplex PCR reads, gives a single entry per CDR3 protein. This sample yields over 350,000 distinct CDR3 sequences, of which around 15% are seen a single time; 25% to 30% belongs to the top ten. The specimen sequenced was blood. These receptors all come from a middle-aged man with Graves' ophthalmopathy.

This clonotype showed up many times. The CDR3 protein is CSVGTGEYGYTF. In DNA, the CDR3 is TGCAGCGTTGGGACAGGGGAGTATGGCTACACCTTC. This rearrangement joins TRBV29-1 to TRBJ1-2; TRBD1 matches 9 bases. The CDR3 spans 12 residues. Germline CDR1 SQVTM, CDR2 ANQGSEA. V dropped 4 bases and J dropped 5; count of bases not matched to a gene: 2.

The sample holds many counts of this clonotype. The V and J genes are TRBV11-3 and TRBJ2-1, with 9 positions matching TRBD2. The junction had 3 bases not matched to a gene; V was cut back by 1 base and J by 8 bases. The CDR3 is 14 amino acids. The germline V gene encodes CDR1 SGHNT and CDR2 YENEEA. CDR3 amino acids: CASSLGTSDDEQFF. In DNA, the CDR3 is TGTGCCAGCAGCTTAGGGACTAGCGACGATGAGCAGTTCTTC.

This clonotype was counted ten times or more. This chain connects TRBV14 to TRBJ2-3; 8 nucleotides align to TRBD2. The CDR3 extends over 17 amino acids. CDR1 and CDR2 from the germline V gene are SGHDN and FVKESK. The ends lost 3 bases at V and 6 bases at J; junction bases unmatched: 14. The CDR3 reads CASSHRTRLAGVDTQYF. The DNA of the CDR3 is TGTGCCAGCAGCCATCGAACGAGGCTAGCGGGTGTGGATACGCAGTATTTT.

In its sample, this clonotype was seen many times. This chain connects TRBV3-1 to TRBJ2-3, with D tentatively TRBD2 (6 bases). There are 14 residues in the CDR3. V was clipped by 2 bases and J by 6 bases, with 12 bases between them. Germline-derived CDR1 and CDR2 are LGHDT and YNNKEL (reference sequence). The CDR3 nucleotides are TGTGCCAGCAGCCAACGGGAGCACACGGATACGCAGTATTTT. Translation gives CASSQREHTDTQYF.